These T cell receptor beta chains were read from a single sample in a study of cytomegalovirus exposure and HLA in healthy donors. Measured with immunoSEQ multiplex PCR; TCRdb has only the in-frame clones, and not every one. This sample carries approximately 78,000 clones, 50% to 80% of them seen once, and the ten largest clones take roughly 20%. Material: PBMCs. The receptors were sampled from a man aged 35-49 years in good health and CMV-seropositive. The conserved cysteine and the conserved F or W are not part of the CDR3 here. Fields, in order: CDR3 length, J gene, V gene, D gene, CDR3 protein. D genes are given only for firm matches.

cdr3_length: 13
j_call: TRBJ1-4
v_call: TRBV5-6
d_call: TRBD1
cdr3_aa: ASSLAGGTNEKLF

cdr3_length: 11
j_call: TRBJ1-2
v_call: TRBV6-1
d_call: NA
cdr3_aa: ASSEKVSGGYT

cdr3_length: 11
j_call: TRBJ1-5
v_call: TRBV6-5
d_call: NA
cdr3_aa: ASSPPGNQPQH

cdr3_length: 14
j_call: TRBJ2-5
v_call: TRBV9
d_call: TRBD1
cdr3_aa: ASSTRQRGPIETQY

cdr3_length: 12
j_call: TRBJ2-3
v_call: TRBV6-1
d_call: NA
cdr3_aa: ASSEAGGTDTQY

cdr3_length: 16
j_call: TRBJ2-1
v_call: TRBV7-2
d_call: TRBD2
cdr3_aa: ASSFISGGASWGNEQF

cdr3_length: 13
j_call: TRBJ1-6
v_call: TRBV28
d_call: TRBD1
cdr3_aa: ASSPPGQVDSPLH

cdr3_length: 11
j_call: TRBJ2-5
v_call: TRBV5-4
d_call: NA
cdr3_aa: ASSFQLGETQY

cdr3_length: 12
j_call: TRBJ2-5
v_call: TRBV29-1
d_call: NA
cdr3_aa: SVVSGGRRETQY

cdr3_length: 14
j_call: TRBJ1-2
v_call: TRBV5-6
d_call: TRBD1
cdr3_aa: ASSLGRDRSNYGYT

cdr3_length: 11
j_call: NA
v_call: TRBV30
d_call: TRBD2
cdr3_aa: AWMEGLANEQY

cdr3_length: 13
j_call: TRBJ1-6
v_call: TRBV7-2
d_call: TRBD1
cdr3_aa: ASSSQGAGNSPLH

cdr3_length: 14
j_call: TRBJ2-1
v_call: TRBV2
d_call: TRBD2
cdr3_aa: ASSASTSQFYNEQF

cdr3_length: 16
j_call: TRBJ2-2
v_call: TRBV9
d_call: NA
cdr3_aa: ASSSGGSLSMNTGELF

cdr3_length: 14
j_call: TRBJ1-4
v_call: TRBV6-6
d_call: NA
cdr3_aa: ASTTRDRTNNEKLF

cdr3_length: 11
j_call: TRBJ2-1
v_call: TRBV25-1
d_call: NA
cdr3_aa: ASSDGPSVEQF

cdr3_length: 13
j_call: TRBJ2-7
v_call: TRBV11-3
d_call: NA
cdr3_aa: ASSQRGRGAYAQY

cdr3_length: 12
j_call: TRBJ2-5
v_call: TRBV7-2
d_call: NA
cdr3_aa: ASRAWRGQETQY

cdr3_length: 13
j_call: TRBJ2-3
v_call: TRBV5-1
d_call: TRBD2
cdr3_aa: ASSTISGGRDTQY

cdr3_length: 14
j_call: TRBJ1-4
v_call: TRBV19
d_call: TRBD1
cdr3_aa: ASSIDPGQGKEKLF

cdr3_length: 9
j_call: TRBJ2-7
v_call: TRBV28
d_call: TRBD1
cdr3_aa: ASHRGYEQY

cdr3_length: 12
j_call: TRBJ2-2
v_call: TRBV5-6
d_call: TRBD2
cdr3_aa: ASRPGLGSGELF

cdr3_length: 11
j_call: TRBJ2-2
v_call: TRBV6-1
d_call: NA
cdr3_aa: ASSTGMTGELF

cdr3_length: 12
j_call: TRBJ2-5
v_call: TRBV7-2
d_call: NA
cdr3_aa: ASSPSIREETQY

cdr3_length: 11
j_call: TRBJ1-5
v_call: TRBV19
d_call: NA
cdr3_aa: ASRDPGGQPQH

cdr3_length: 14
j_call: TRBJ1-1
v_call: TRBV7-9
d_call: TRBD1
cdr3_aa: ASSPRQGRVNTEAF

cdr3_length: 13
j_call: TRBJ1-2
v_call: TRBV5-6
d_call: NA
cdr3_aa: ASSLQTAQNYGYT

cdr3_length: 14
j_call: TRBJ1-5
v_call: TRBV4-2
d_call: NA
cdr3_aa: ASSEWRGVGNQPQH

cdr3_length: 12
j_call: TRBJ2-1
v_call: TRBV13
d_call: TRBD2
cdr3_aa: ASSFSGGAVEQF

cdr3_length: 13
j_call: TRBJ2-2
v_call: TRBV10-3
d_call: TRBD2
cdr3_aa: AISEMGLLTGELF

cdr3_length: 11
j_call: TRBJ1-2
v_call: TRBV5-1
d_call: NA
cdr3_aa: ASSPDQGYGYT

cdr3_length: 15
j_call: TRBJ1-2
v_call: TRBV5-6
d_call: NA
cdr3_aa: ASSSTGPTIFIGGYT

cdr3_length: 12
j_call: TRBJ1-6
v_call: TRBV11-2
d_call: NA
cdr3_aa: ASSLGGSVSILH

cdr3_length: 10
j_call: TRBJ2-5
v_call: TRBV29-1
d_call: NA
cdr3_aa: SGAGIQETQY

cdr3_length: 12
j_call: TRBJ2-2
v_call: TRBV29-1
d_call: NA
cdr3_aa: SVEGGEDSGELF

cdr3_length: 10
j_call: TRBJ2-5
v_call: TRBV18
d_call: NA
cdr3_aa: ASSGDFETQY

cdr3_length: 13
j_call: TRBJ2-1
v_call: TRBV7-2
d_call: NA
cdr3_aa: ASSLDRGSNNEQF

cdr3_length: 11
j_call: TRBJ1-5
v_call: TRBV30
d_call: NA
cdr3_aa: AWSPGQKEPQH

cdr3_length: 13
j_call: TRBJ1-2
v_call: TRBV6-1
d_call: NA
cdr3_aa: ASSESGTSNYGYT

cdr3_length: 12
j_call: TRBJ2-7
v_call: TRBV6-1
d_call: TRBD1
cdr3_aa: ASSEGTGNPEQY

cdr3_length: 12
j_call: TRBJ2-3
v_call: TRBV6-6
d_call: NA
cdr3_aa: ASLRDTSTDTQY

cdr3_length: 13
j_call: TRBJ1-3
v_call: TRBV6-5
d_call: NA
cdr3_aa: ASRPSGESGNTIY

cdr3_length: 13
j_call: TRBJ1-2
v_call: TRBV21-1
d_call: NA
cdr3_aa: ASTPFGTGGYGYT

cdr3_length: 8
j_call: TRBJ1-2
v_call: TRBV21-1
d_call: NA
cdr3_aa: ASSNRGFT

cdr3_length: 12
j_call: TRBJ1-2
v_call: TRBV7-3
d_call: TRBD1
cdr3_aa: ASSRSTGVEPYT

cdr3_length: 11
j_call: TRBJ1-1
v_call: TRBV28
d_call: NA
cdr3_aa: ASSPPDSTEAF